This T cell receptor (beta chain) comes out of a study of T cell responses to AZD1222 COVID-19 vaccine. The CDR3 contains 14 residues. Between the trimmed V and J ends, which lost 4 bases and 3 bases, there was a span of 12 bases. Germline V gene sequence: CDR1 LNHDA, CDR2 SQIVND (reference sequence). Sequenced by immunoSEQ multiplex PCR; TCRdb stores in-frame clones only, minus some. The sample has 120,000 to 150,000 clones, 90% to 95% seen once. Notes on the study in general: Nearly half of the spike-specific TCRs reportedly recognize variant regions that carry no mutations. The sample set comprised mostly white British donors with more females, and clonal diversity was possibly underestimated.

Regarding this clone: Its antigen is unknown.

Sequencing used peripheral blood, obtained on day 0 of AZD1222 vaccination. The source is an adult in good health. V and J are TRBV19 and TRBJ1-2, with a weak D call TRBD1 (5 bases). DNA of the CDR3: TGTGCCAGTAGTAGGGCAGGGACCCACTATGGCTACACCTTC. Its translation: CASSRAGTHYGYTF.